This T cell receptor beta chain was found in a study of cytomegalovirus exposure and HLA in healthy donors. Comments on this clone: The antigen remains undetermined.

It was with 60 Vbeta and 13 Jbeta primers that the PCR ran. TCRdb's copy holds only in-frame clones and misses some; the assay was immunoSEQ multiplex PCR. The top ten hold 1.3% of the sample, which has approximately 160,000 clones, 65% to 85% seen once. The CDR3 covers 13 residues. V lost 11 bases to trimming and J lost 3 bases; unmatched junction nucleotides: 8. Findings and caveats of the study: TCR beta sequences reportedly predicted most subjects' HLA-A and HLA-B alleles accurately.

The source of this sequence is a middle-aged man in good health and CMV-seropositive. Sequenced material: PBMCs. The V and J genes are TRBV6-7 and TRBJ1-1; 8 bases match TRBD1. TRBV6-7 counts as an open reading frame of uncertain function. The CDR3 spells CAGGQGRDTEAFF. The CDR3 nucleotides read TGTGCCGGCGGACAGGGTAGGGACACTGAAGCTTTCTTT.